This T cell receptor beta chain was sequenced during a study of blood T cell repertoires in COVID-19 (dated by TCRdb to 2020 to 2021). Study-level background: Samples covering the acute and convalescent phases of COVID-19 were provided by collaborators in the United States, Italy and Spain. The prospective study material was composed of cDNA or gDNA derived from T cells, B-cell-depleted T cells, or PBMCs. Subjects who had been exposed to COVID-19, were actively infected with it, or had recovered from it provided the deeply sampled blood TCRbeta repertoires that made up the dataset. A freely available public database, intended as a resource for researchers studying the immune response to SARS-CoV-2, is where the repertoires were released. Samples were obtained from the ongoing ImmuneRACE study (first 160 participants) and from 1,254 subjects provided by 6 global collaborators. Sample metadata almost always included a de-identified subject ID, COVID-19 status, age in years and sex. Where available, HLA class I and class II types were obtained from metadata supplied by the sample provider rather than from assay-based typing.

Participants in the prospective study were enrolled through a virtual design, were aged roughly 18 to 100 years, and lived in roughly 26 United States geographic areas. In the prospective study, participants were assigned to cohorts based on the clinical history participants reported in a screening survey and a study questionnaire. Exposed participants were defined as having been in contact with someone with a PCR-confirmed or clinician-diagnosed COVID-19 case within 2 weeks of study entry. Mobile phlebotomists in the prospective study collected whole blood, serum and a nasopharyngeal or oropharyngeal swab from every participant. Prospective study participants could optionally give additional blood draws and questionnaires over an approximately 2-month period. Prospective study blood samples were shipped either frozen or at room temperature before DNA extraction. This clone came up once. The clone's antigen remains unknown. No clone much larger than this one lies a single base away; base qualities are absent.

The junction shows trimming of 6 bases on V and 8 bases on J, plus 14 bases between the germline ends. CDR1 and CDR2 are drawn from the germline V gene: SNHLY, FYNNEI. The CDR3, cysteine through phenylalanine, is 14 amino acids long. Of all the DNA, just the CDR3 is kept, 42 bases in frame from base 1. TCRbeta CDR3 regions were amplified from genomic DNA using the immunoSEQ Assay, a bias-controlled multiplex PCR. On the authors' methods: The number of nucleated cells in each sample was estimated from the amplification of reference gene primers within the assay. To quantify the absolute abundance of each unique TCRbeta CDR3 rearrangement, sequence reads were collapsed and filtered. For each sample, productive Simpson clonality was calculated by taking the square root of Simpson's diversity index across productive rearrangements. TCRdb holds this immuneACCESS table with in-frame rearrangements only. Some clones are missing; in checked studies, unresolved V genes explain under half, and the rest has no known cause. That table supplies the V and J calls and clone size; D and trimming were determined from the DNA. This sample comprises hundreds of thousands of clones, under 90% of them detected only once. The ten largest clones take up under 3.5% of the sample.

The full study reports these points: The amount of clinical and demographic metadata varied by source and participant and was provided uncurated.

Source material: PBMCs or T cells enriched from blood (not recorded which). In this chain, TRBV2 is recombined with TRBJ1-6, and TRBD1 may be the D gene, going by 5 matching bases. The TCR comes from a woman aged 45-65 years who had been exposed to COVID-19. The CDR3 is CASSSDRTDSPLHF. The sequenced DNA is TGTGCCAGCAGCTCAGACAGAACAGATTCACCCCTCCACTTT.